This passage covers 19 T cell receptor beta chains from one sample sequenced in a study of T cell repertoires in cytomegalovirus infection. MiXCR was run by TCRdb on the reads, yielding one entry per CDR3 protein. The sample includes just under 500,000 distinct CDR3 sequences, roughly a third of them seen just once. Their recognized antigens are unknown. This specimen was cultured PBMCs, taken from culture after CMV antigen stimulation. The source of these receptors is a human donor in good health (CMV status not recorded). Some clones in this sample may be carry-over from other donors' samples.

This clonotype appeared a few times. This chain uses TRBV6-1 with TRBJ2-1; 13 nucleotides align to TRBD2. This CDR3 region has 16 residues. With 6 bases clipped from V and 9 bases from J, the junction kept 11 bases outside the gene matches. The germline V gene has CDR1 MNHNS and CDR2 SASEGT. CDR3: CASRDWRTSGRTEQFF. The CDR3 nucleotides read TGTGCCAGCAGGGACTGGAGGACTAGCGGGAGAACTGAGCAGTTCTTC.

V and J are TRBV5-1 and TRBJ2-1, with 16 bases fitting TRBD2. CDR1 is SGHRS and CDR2 is YFSETQ in the germline V gene. Unmatched junction bases numbered 17, after V lost 6 bases and J lost 8 bases. The CDR3 sequence is 19 residues long. CDR3 region: CASTETTGTSGRAQDEQFF. In DNA, the CDR3 is TGCGCCAGCACCGAGACTACAGGGACTAGCGGGAGGGCCCAGGATGAGCAGTTCTTC.

The chain uses TRBV7-2 and TRBJ2-7, with TRBD1 identical over 9 bases. V lost 1 base and J lost 0; bases outside the gene matches: 16. This CDR3 has 20 residues. Germline V lookup: CDR1 SGHTA, CDR2 FQGNSA. CDR3 region: CASSLGGIGTGSVGSYEQYV. The CDR3 region has the DNA TGTGCCAGCAGCTTAGGGGGGATCGGGACAGGGTCGGTCGGCTCCTACGAGCAGTACGTC.

For this clonotype: This may stem from a read error, because a much larger clone lies one nucleotide away. The chain is built from TRBV7-2 and TRBJ2-5; tentatively, D is TRBD2 (6 bases). CDR1 is SGHTA and CDR2 is FQGNSA in the germline V gene. The CDR3 consists of 14 residues. The CDR3 DNA sequence: TGTGACAGCAGCGGGCGACTAGTCCGAGAGACCCAGTACTTC. Its translation is CDSSGRLVRETQYF.

This clonotype came up a few times. This chain links TRBV6-2 or TRBV6-3 with TRBJ2-1; D ambiguous. The CDR3 extends over 13 amino acids. Per germline, CDR1 MNHEY and CDR2 SVGEGT. V lost 4 bases to trimming and J lost 15 bases, with 19 bases between them. CDR3 DNA: TGTGCCAGCAGTTCTGGCGCGCCACTCGTGGGGTTCTTC. Translating it yields CASSSGAPLVGFF.

V gene TRBV10-3 combines with J gene TRBJ2-7; D assignment may be TRBD1 or TRBD2 (5 bases each). V was pared by 3 bases and J by 6 bases, with 12 bases between. Germline values: CDR1 ENHRY, CDR2 SYGVKD. CDR3 length: 13 residues. The CDR3 loop is CAISDTGLAEQYF. The DNA for the CDR3 is TGTGCCATCAGTGACACGGGGCTAGCCGAGCAGTACTTC.

The chain is built from TRBV20-1 and TRBJ2-2; 7 nucleotides line up with TRBD2. The V segment lost 6 bases and the J segment 3 bases; nucleotides outside the gene matches: 10. The CDR3 length is 15 residues. Germline CDR1 and CDR2: DFQATT and SNEGSKA (reference sequence). The CDR3: CSAPPGLRHTGELFF. The CDR3 nucleotides read TGCAGTGCCCCTCCGGGACTAAGGCACACCGGGGAGCTGTTTTTT.

This chain uses TRBV10-3 with TRBJ2-6; the match to TRBD1 covers 10 bases. CDR1 and CDR2 (germline): ENHRY, SYGVKD. V was pared by 6 bases and J by 4 bases, with 15 bases of the junction left unmatched. The CDR3 is 19 amino acids. CDR3: CAISETGTGVFAGANVLTF. The CDR3 DNA is TGTGCCATCAGCGAGACCGGGACAGGGGTCTTCGCCGGGGCCAACGTCCTGACTTTC.

V is TRBV12-3 or TRBV12-4 and J is TRBJ2-5; D possibly corresponds to TRBD2 (5 bases). Deletions cut 8 bases from V and 3 bases from J, with 7 bases between. The CDR3 has 11 amino acids. The CDR3 sequence: CASGREETQYF. CDR3 DNA sequence: TGTGCCAGCGGGCGGGAAGAGACCCAGTACTTC.

A few counts support this clonotype. This chain connects TRBV15 to TRBJ2-3; 10 positions match TRBD2. This CDR3 comprises 16 residues. V gave up 4 bases and J gave up 4 bases; unmatched junction bases: 8. Germline loops: CDR1 LNHNV, CDR2 YYDKDF (reference sequence). CDR3 loop: CATSNLLAGSPDTQYF. As DNA, the CDR3 is TGTGCCACCAGCAACCTACTAGCGGGGTCGCCAGATACGCAGTATTTT. The whole variable domain, filled in from reference TRBV15 and TRBJ2-3, reads DAMVIQNPRYQVTQFGKPVTLSCSQTLNHNVMYWYQQKSSQAPKLLFHYYDKDFNNEADTPDNFQSRRPNTSFCFLDIRSPGLGDTAMYLCATSNLLAGSPDTQYFGPGTRLTVL.

CDR3 in DNA: TGTGCCAGCAGCTTATCCTCGGGGGGGAACACTGAAGCTTTCTTT. As protein: CASSLSSGGNTEAFF. V gene TRBV11-3 combines with J gene TRBJ1-1, with D possibly TRBD1 on 5 matching bases. Per germline, CDR1 SGHNT and CDR2 YENEEA. CDR3 size: 15 residues. V was cut by 2 bases and J by 1 base, with 11 bases left in between.

This clonotype was detected a few times. The J gene is TRBJ1-2, the V gene TRBV12-3 or TRBV12-4; D is ambiguous. Trimming cost V 5 bases and J 0 bases, with 4 bases left between them. The CDR3 loop spans 12 amino acids. The CDR3 sequence: CASSGPNYGYTF. The CDR3 nucleotides are TGTGCCAGCAGTGGCCCTAACTATGGCTACACCTTC.

This chain connects TRBV6-1 to TRBJ2-5, with a weak D call TRBD2 (6 bases). In germline, CDR1 is MNHNS, CDR2 SASEGT. The CDR3 extends over 18 amino acids. Trimming left V 5 bases short and J 5 bases short, with 27 bases between. CDR3 protein: CASSRDSVGLISEETQYF. The CDR3 coding sequence is TGTGCCAGCAGTCGCGATAGTGTGGGACTCATCTCAGAGGAGACCCAGTACTTC.

The chain recombines TRBV27 with TRBJ2-3; 10 nucleotides match TRBD1. The CDR3 spans 15 residues. The germline V gene encodes CDR1 MNHEY and CDR2 SMNVEV (reference sequence). J gave up 4 bases and V 7 bases, and 8 bases lay outside the gene matches. CDR3 region: CASTSGDRGPDTQYF. The CDR3, as DNA: TGTGCCAGCACCTCTGGGGACAGGGGCCCAGATACGCAGTATTTT.

This clonotype occurred many times. This sequence joins TRBV6-5 and TRBJ1-1, with TRBD1 as a possible D gene (6 bases). The CDR3 has 13 residues. Germline V gene lookup returns CDR1 MNHEY and CDR2 SVGAGI. V lost 2 bases and J 5 bases, leaving 9 bases between the germline ends. DNA for the CDR3: TGTGCCAGCAGTTACGGGGGCGCAACTGAAGCTTTCTTT. Its translation is CASSYGGATEAFF.

The genes are TRBV20-1 and TRBJ2-1; 10 positions agree with TRBD2. Germline lookup yields CDR1 DFQATT and CDR2 SNEGSKA (reference sequence). The CDR3 runs to 16 residues. V lost 5 bases and J lost 7; bases outside the gene matches: 14. CDR3: CSAPSGSGLAVNEQFF. DNA of the CDR3: TGCAGTGCTCCTTCAGGGTCCGGACTAGCGGTAAATGAGCAGTTCTTC.

This clonotype was seen only a few times. The V gene is TRBV27, the J gene TRBJ2-1; D is ambiguous. Deletions cut 1 base from V and 3 bases from J, with 7 bases between. Germline V gene data show CDR1 as MNHEY and CDR2 as SMNVEV (reference sequence). This CDR3 is 14 amino acids long. Here the CDR3 DNA reads TGTGCCAGCAGTTTATACGCCAGCTACAATGAGCAGTTCTTC. Translated, it gives CASSLYASYNEQFF.

This clonotype appeared a few times. This chain connects TRBV7-8 to TRBJ1-3; D gene ambiguous. V lost 5 bases and J 3 bases, leaving 8 bases between the germline ends. From germline, CDR1 is SGHVS and CDR2 FQNEAQ. There are 13 residues in the CDR3. The CDR3 DNA reads TGTGCCAGCAGCGTCAGAGTTGGAAACACCATATATTTT. Residues: CASSVRVGNTIYF.

This clonotype has only a few counts. The chain is built from TRBV12-3 or TRBV12-4 and TRBJ2-1, with 8 bases identical to TRBD2. V gave up 2 bases and J gave up 6 bases; unmatched junction bases: 6. CDR3 length equals 15 residues. CDR3 bases: TGTGCCAGCAGTTTACGCGGGACTAGGATCAATGAGCAGTTCTTC. It yields the protein CASSLRGTRINEQFF.